The 26 T cell receptor beta chains below were found in one sample sequenced in a study of T cells in Graves' hyperthyroidism and ophthalmopathy. Template material for amplifying TCR beta CDR3 regions consisted of RNA transcripts. HTBI primers drove first-round RT-PCR of the TCR CDR3. Each CDR3 protein gets one entry after TCRdb re-called the multiplex PCR reads with MiXCR. The sample gives over 150,000 distinct CDR3 sequences, around 15% of which show up once; 25% to 30% is in the top ten. Material: blood. Every receptor here comes from a woman in her 50s with Graves' hyperthyroidism.

This clonotype came up a few times. J is TRBJ2-1 and V is TRBV10-3, with D possibly TRBD2 on 5 matching bases. Looked up from germline, CDR1 is ENHRY and CDR2 is SYGVKD. V lost 10 bases and J lost 8, with 18 bases in between. The length of the CDR3 is 13 residues. The DNA of the CDR3 is TGTGCCACCAATGGCAGAGGAGGCGATGAGCAGTTCTTC. This encodes CATNGRGGDEQFF.

Ten or more counts support this clonotype. The J gene is TRBJ2-3, the V gene TRBV9, with 7 nucleotides matching TRBD2. Trimming removed 3 bases from V and 5 bases from J; junction bases left unmatched: 12. CDR1 and CDR2 (germline): SGDLS, YYNGEE. The CDR3 has 16 residues. This CDR3 reads CASSERSGVERDTQYF. The CDR3 DNA sequence: TGTGCCAGCAGCGAGAGGAGCGGGGTAGAGAGAGATACGCAGTATTTT.

This clonotype was counted at least ten times. The chain is built from TRBV12-3 or TRBV12-4 and TRBJ1-6; weak D call: TRBD1 (5 bases). The CDR3 totals 13 residues. Trimming took off 6 bases at V and 7 bases at J, with 10 bases between the two ends. The CDR3 here is CASRGDGNSPLHF. CDR3 in DNA: TGTGCCAGCAGGGGGGACGGAAATTCACCCCTCCACTTT.

The V and J genes are TRBV20-1 and TRBJ1-6; possibly TRBD1 for D (6 bases). Germline V gives CDR1 DFQATT, CDR2 SNEGSKA (reference sequence). V dropped 4 bases and J dropped 10 bases, with 14 bases sitting between them. This CDR3 is 13 amino acids long. The CDR3 is CSAKPTGRSPLHF. The CDR3 bases are TGCAGTGCTAAACCAACAGGGAGATCACCCCTCCACTTT.

This clonotype was picked up many times. The chain has TRBV6-1 and TRBJ2-7; TRBD2 matches at 11 bases. Germline-derived CDR1 and CDR2 are MNHNS and SASEGT. The CDR3 covers 14 residues. After removal of 4 bases from V and 6 bases from J, the junction contained 5 bases not matched to a gene. The CDR3 nucleotides read TGTGCCAGCAGTGCAACGGGACTAGCGGCCGAGCAGTACTTC. It yields the protein CASSATGLAAEQYF.

V and J are TRBV20-1 and TRBJ2-7; TRBD2 matches at 10 bases. V gave up 5 bases and J gave up 1 base; unmatched junction bases: 8. The CDR3 loop spans 15 amino acids. Germline CDR1 reads DFQATT; CDR2 reads SNEGSKA (reference sequence). The CDR3 spells CSAVYRTSGSYEQYF. In nucleotides, the CDR3 is TGCAGTGCTGTTTATCGGACTAGCGGATCCTACGAGCAGTACTTC.

This clonotype showed up many times. This chain joins TRBV2 and TRBJ2-3; D is undetermined. Trimming cost V 8 bases and J 8 bases, with 23 bases left between them. CDR1 is SNHLY and CDR2 is FYNNEI in the germline V gene. The CDR3 consists of 15 residues. DNA for the CDR3: TGTGCCAGCGCCTCAACTTCCCGCCCGGTTGGTACGCAGTATTTT. Protein product: CASASTSRPVGTQYF.

This sequence joins TRBV12-3 or TRBV12-4 and TRBJ2-6; possibly TRBD1 or TRBD2 for D (5 bases each). With 10 bases removed from V and 2 bases from J, the gap between germline ends came to 21 bases. This CDR3 is built from 17 residues. The CDR3: CATKYGQGEAGANVLTF. CDR3 sequence (DNA): TGTGCCACCAAATACGGGCAGGGAGAGGCTGGGGCCAACGTCCTGACTTTC.

This clonotype occurred many times. This chain joins TRBV20-1 and TRBJ1-5; tentative D call: TRBD1 (6 bases). V was trimmed by 0 bases and J by 5 bases, leaving 14 bases between them. Germline V gene sequence: CDR1 DFQATT, CDR2 SNEGSKA (reference sequence). CDR3 length equals 15 residues. This CDR3 reads CSARDIGQPYQPQHF. The CDR3 nucleotides are TGCAGTGCTAGAGATATCGGACAGCCCTATCAGCCCCAGCATTTT.

This chain links TRBV18 with TRBJ1-6, with D possibly matching TRBD1 (5 bases). The CDR3 contains 13 residues. Germline values: CDR1 KGHSH, CDR2 LQKENI. Trimming left V 5 bases short and J 10 bases short, with 12 bases between. The CDR3 loop is CASSEGFGSPLHF. As DNA, the CDR3 is TGTGCCAGCTCAGAGGGGTTTGGGTCACCCCTCCACTTT. Based on the CDR3 plus reference TRBV18 and TRBJ1-6, the full variable domain is NAGVMQNPRHLVRRRGQEARLRCSPMKGHSHVYWYRQLPEEGLKFMVYLQKENIIDESGMPKERFSAEFPKEGPSILRIQQVVRGDSAAYFCASSEGFGSPLHFGNGTRLTVT.

This clonotype has ten or more counts. The gene calls are TRBV7-3 and TRBJ2-3; tentative D call: TRBD1 (6 bases). Germline V gene lookup returns CDR1 SGHTA and CDR2 FQGTGA. The CDR3 covers 15 residues. V was clipped by 1 base and J by 12 bases, with 20 bases between them. The CDR3 nucleotides are TGTGCCAGCAGCTTAAAAGTTGGGGGCAGGGATCCCCAGTATTTT. It codes for CASSLKVGGRDPQYF.

This clonotype was recorded at least ten times. The rearrangement joins TRBV28 to TRBJ1-2; 10 bases map to TRBD1. V was pared by 6 bases and J by 6 bases, with 7 bases of the junction left unmatched. This CDR3 is 14 amino acids long. In germline, CDR1 is MDHEN, CDR2 SYDVKM. The chain's CDR3 is CASRSTGTGDGYTF. CDR3 coding DNA: TGTGCCAGCAGGAGTACCGGGACAGGGGATGGCTACACCTTC.

This rearrangement joins TRBV28 to TRBJ1-1; D unclear. Germline V gives CDR1 MDHEN, CDR2 SYDVKM. V was pared by 2 bases and J by 3 bases, with 22 bases between. The CDR3 contains 18 residues. The CDR3 coding sequence is TGTGCCAGCAGTTTAGGGCGAGGTGGGGAGGTGGAAGACACTGAAGCTTTCTTT. This encodes CASSLGRGGEVEDTEAFF. Combining the CDR3 with reference TRBV28 and TRBJ1-1 gives the whole variable domain DVKVTQSSRYLVKRTGEKVFLECVQDMDHENMFWYRQDPGLGLRLIYFSYDVKMKEKGDIPEGYSVSREKKERFSLILESASTNQTSMYLCASSLGRGGEVEDTEAFFGQGTRLTVV.

This clonotype was seen at least ten times. The V gene is TRBV24-1, the J gene TRBJ2-7; D is uncertain. V was clipped by 9 bases and J by 3 bases, with 11 bases between them. Germline CDR1 KGHDR, CDR2 SFDVKD. CDR3 length equals 12 residues. This CDR3 is CATRNSHYEQYF. CDR3 nucleotides: TGTGCCACCCGTAACAGCCACTACGAGCAGTACTTC.

Worth noting for this clonotype: The junction departs from germline at one end; a sequencing error may be responsible. The chain employs TRBV20-1 and TRBJ1-5; D gene ambiguous. The CDR3 totals 15 residues. CDR1 is DFQATT, CDR2 SNEGSKA, per germline (reference sequence). As DNA, the CDR3 is TGCGGTGCCCAGATGGGCATGGCAAGCAATCAGCCCCAGCATTTT. Amino acids: CGAQMGMASNQPQHF.

This clonotype came up many times. The V gene is TRBV3-1, the J gene TRBJ2-3; possible D gene TRBD2, 5 bases. The CDR3 is 16 residues long. The V end lost 4 bases, the J end lost 0 bases, and 14 bases lay between the germline ends. The V gene's germline CDR1 is LGHDT and CDR2 YNNKEL (reference sequence). The CDR3 reads CASSRQGRGSTDTQYF. CDR3 bases: TGTGCCAGCAGCCGCCAAGGTCGGGGTAGCACAGATACGCAGTATTTT.

With respect to this clonotype: With a much larger clone just one base away, this may be a read error. This chain connects TRBV7-2 to TRBJ1-5; D is unclear. The CDR3 is 14 residues long. Germline V gene sequence: CDR1 SGHTA, CDR2 FQGNSA. Trimming took off 2 bases at V and 11 bases at J, with 16 bases between the two ends. The DNA of the CDR3 is TGTGCCAGCAGCTTAAGTACCTCCCCTTCGTCCCAGCATTTT. Residues: CASSLSTSPSSQHF.

In this sample, this clonotype turned up many times. The V gene is TRBV5-8, the J gene TRBJ1-1; D not certain. Germline CDR1 SGHTS, CDR2 YDEGEE. This CDR3 is 15 amino acids long. The ends were cut back, 3 bases at V and 5 bases at J, with 17 bases in the middle. The CDR3 DNA follows: TGTGCCAGCAGCTCTGGGAAGGCTCCGGGAACTGAAGCTTTCTTT. It translates to CASSSGKAPGTEAFF.

This clonotype has a count of ten or more. The V and J genes are TRBV7-2 and TRBJ1-4; D may be TRBD1 (5 bases). Trimming pared 1 base from V and 0 bases from J, leaving 6 bases between. There are 15 residues in the CDR3. CDR1 SGHTA and CDR2 FQGNSA come from the germline V gene. The CDR3 here is CASSLGGTTNEKLFF. In nucleotides, the CDR3 is TGTGCCAGCAGCTTAGGGGGGACAACTAATGAAAAACTGTTTTTT.

The sample holds many counts of this clonotype. V and J are TRBV10-3 and TRBJ1-1; D ambiguous. The CDR3 runs 11 residues. Trimming removed 3 bases from V and 3 bases from J, with 2 bases in between. CDR1 is ENHRY, CDR2 SYGVKD, per germline. CDR3 sequence (DNA): TGTGCCATCAGTGACGACACTGAAGCTTTCTTT. Protein: CAISDDTEAFF.

The table lists this clonotype with a few counts. V usage is TRBV14 and J usage is TRBJ2-5, with D hard to call. Trimming took off 4 bases at V and 5 bases at J, with 8 bases between the two ends. The CDR3 totals 12 residues. Germline-derived CDR1 and CDR2 are SGHDN and FVKESK. The CDR3 DNA sequence: TGTGCCAGCAGCCCCATGGGGGAGACCCAGTACTTC. This translates into CASSPMGETQYF. Complete variable domain (other parts from reference TRBV14 and TRBJ2-5): EAGVTQFPSHSVIEKGQTVTLRCDPISGHDNLYWYRRVMGKEIKFLLHFVKESKQDESGMPNNRFLAERTGGTYSTLKVQPAELEDSGVYFCASSPMGETQYFGPGTRLLVL.

In its sample, this clonotype was seen many times. This rearrangement joins TRBV14 to TRBJ2-2; D may be TRBD1 (6 bases). The V gene's germline CDR1 is SGHDN and CDR2 FVKESK. V was clipped by 4 bases and J by 7 bases, with 10 bases between them. The CDR3 sequence is 13 residues long. In DNA, the CDR3 is TGTGCCAGCAGCCTACAGGGAGTCGGGGAGCTGTTTTTT. Its protein is CASSLQGVGELFF.

The chain links TRBV6-1 to TRBJ2-1, with 7 bases fitting TRBD1. V lost 0 bases and J lost 4; bases outside the gene matches: 6. CDR1 is MNHNS, CDR2 SASEGT, per germline. CDR3 length equals 16 residues. CDR3 in DNA: TGTGCCAGCAGTGAAGCGCTAGGACAGGTATACAATGAGCAGTTCTTC. Its protein is CASSEALGQVYNEQFF.

On this clonotype: This may be a read error: a much more frequent sequence differs by one nucleotide. The J gene is TRBJ1-5, the V gene TRBV12-3 or TRBV12-4; 7 nucleotides align to TRBD1. This CDR3 comprises 14 residues. The DNA of the CDR3 is TGTGTCAGCAGTAAGACAGGGAGCAATCAGCCCCAGCATTTT. It translates to CVSSKTGSNQPQHF.

The table lists this clonotype with many counts. The V gene is TRBV10-3, the J gene TRBJ1-2, with 9 bases matching TRBD1. This CDR3 has 17 residues. CDR1 ENHRY and CDR2 SYGVKD come from the germline V gene. Losses at the gene ends were 2 bases for V and 6 bases for J; bases not matched to a gene: 13. The CDR3 bases are TGTGCCATCAGTGAGCCATTTCACAGGGGGCGCAGGGATGGCTACACCTTC. This codes for CAISEPFHRGRRDGYTF.

This clonotype was recorded at least ten times. This chain links TRBV2 with TRBJ2-5; D gene ambiguous. CDR1 is SNHLY, CDR2 FYNNEI, per germline. V lost 6 bases to trimming and J lost 5 bases, with 19 bases between them. This CDR3 spans 15 amino acids. CDR3 sequence reads: CASSPGPLGEETQYF. The CDR3 DNA reads as TGTGCCAGCAGCCCTGGGCCCCTTGGTGAGGAGACCCAGTACTTC.